The rows below give T cell receptor beta chains drawn from one sample of a study of blood T cell repertoires in COVID-19. The protocol was immunoSEQ multiplex PCR, while the TCRdb copy is restricted to in-frame clones and leaves out a portion. The sample has approximately 90,000 clones; 80% to 90% are singletons. Sequenced material: peripheral blood. These receptors all stem from a man aged 60 to 69 with acute or convalescent COVID-19. Each CDR3 is given with its conserved first and last residue. The D gene is left open where the match is weak. Size is omitted from some rows. Given values are once, few, many or a class for expanded clones.

abundance	v_gene	j_gene	d_gene	CDR3nt	CDR3aa
-	TRBV25-1	TRBJ1-1	TRBD1	TGTGCCAGCATAAGGACAGGGGGTGAGAACACTGAAGCTTTCTTT	CASIRTGGENTEAFF
-	TRBV19	TRBJ1-2	TRBD1	TGTGCCAGTAGTATCACAGGGGGCGAAGACTATGGCTACACCTTC	CASSITGGEDYGYTF
-	TRBV5-6	TRBJ1-1	TRBD1	TGTGCCAGCAGCTTTACAGGGGGCTTTGAAGGTACTGAAGCTTTCTTT	CASSFTGGFEGTEAFF
-	TRBV10-2	TRBJ1-6	-	TGCGCCAGCAGTGAACGGGTTTCGTATTCACCCCTCCACTTT	CASSERVSYSPLHF
-	TRBV5-1	TRBJ2-1	TRBD1	TGCGCCAGCAGCCCTCGGGCAGGGGGCAATGAGCAGTTCTTC	CASSPRAGGNEQFF
-	TRBV6-6	TRBJ2-1	TRBD2	TGTGCCAGCGGGGGAGAGCGGGGATTCGACAATGAGCAGTTCTTC	CASGGERGFDNEQFF
-	TRBV18	TRBJ2-5	TRBD1	TGTGCCAGCTCCCGACAGGGAATGGAGACCCAGTACTTC	CASSRQGMETQYF
-	TRBV29-1	TRBJ2-2	TRBD1	TGCAGCGTTAAGGGGGTACAGGGGGTCAGTGGGGAGCTGTTTTTT	CSVKGVQGVSGELFF
-	TRBV9	TRBJ2-7	TRBD1	TGTGCCAGCAGCGCCGGGACAGGACCAGCCTACGAGCAGTACTTC	CASSAGTGPAYEQYF
once	TRBV19	TRBJ2-4	-	TGTGCCAGTAGTTCCCAGGGGACCAAAAACATTCAGTACTTC	CASSSQGTKNIQYF
-	TRBV5-5	TRBJ1-1	-	TGTGCCAGCAGCTTGGAACAGATGAACACTGAAGCTTTCTTT	CASSLEQMNTEAFF
-	TRBV3-1/TRBV3-2	TRBJ1-1	-	TGTGCCAGCAGCCAGTACACCGGGACACCCAACACTGAAGCTTTCTTT	CASSQYTGTPNTEAFF
few	TRBV19	TRBJ1-1	TRBD1	TGTGCCAGTGTACCCGGGACAGGGGGCGCGAGGAACACTGAAGCTTTCTTT	CASVPGTGGARNTEAFF
few	TRBV12-3/TRBV12-4	TRBJ1-1	-	TGTGCCAGCAGTCAACAGGGGAACACTGAAGCTTTCTTT	CASSQQGNTEAFF
-	TRBV5-8	TRBJ1-4	-	TGTGCCAGCAGCTTGGAGGGAGCTCGGGGAGATCTCAATGAAAAACTGTTTTTT	CASSLEGARGDLNEKLFF